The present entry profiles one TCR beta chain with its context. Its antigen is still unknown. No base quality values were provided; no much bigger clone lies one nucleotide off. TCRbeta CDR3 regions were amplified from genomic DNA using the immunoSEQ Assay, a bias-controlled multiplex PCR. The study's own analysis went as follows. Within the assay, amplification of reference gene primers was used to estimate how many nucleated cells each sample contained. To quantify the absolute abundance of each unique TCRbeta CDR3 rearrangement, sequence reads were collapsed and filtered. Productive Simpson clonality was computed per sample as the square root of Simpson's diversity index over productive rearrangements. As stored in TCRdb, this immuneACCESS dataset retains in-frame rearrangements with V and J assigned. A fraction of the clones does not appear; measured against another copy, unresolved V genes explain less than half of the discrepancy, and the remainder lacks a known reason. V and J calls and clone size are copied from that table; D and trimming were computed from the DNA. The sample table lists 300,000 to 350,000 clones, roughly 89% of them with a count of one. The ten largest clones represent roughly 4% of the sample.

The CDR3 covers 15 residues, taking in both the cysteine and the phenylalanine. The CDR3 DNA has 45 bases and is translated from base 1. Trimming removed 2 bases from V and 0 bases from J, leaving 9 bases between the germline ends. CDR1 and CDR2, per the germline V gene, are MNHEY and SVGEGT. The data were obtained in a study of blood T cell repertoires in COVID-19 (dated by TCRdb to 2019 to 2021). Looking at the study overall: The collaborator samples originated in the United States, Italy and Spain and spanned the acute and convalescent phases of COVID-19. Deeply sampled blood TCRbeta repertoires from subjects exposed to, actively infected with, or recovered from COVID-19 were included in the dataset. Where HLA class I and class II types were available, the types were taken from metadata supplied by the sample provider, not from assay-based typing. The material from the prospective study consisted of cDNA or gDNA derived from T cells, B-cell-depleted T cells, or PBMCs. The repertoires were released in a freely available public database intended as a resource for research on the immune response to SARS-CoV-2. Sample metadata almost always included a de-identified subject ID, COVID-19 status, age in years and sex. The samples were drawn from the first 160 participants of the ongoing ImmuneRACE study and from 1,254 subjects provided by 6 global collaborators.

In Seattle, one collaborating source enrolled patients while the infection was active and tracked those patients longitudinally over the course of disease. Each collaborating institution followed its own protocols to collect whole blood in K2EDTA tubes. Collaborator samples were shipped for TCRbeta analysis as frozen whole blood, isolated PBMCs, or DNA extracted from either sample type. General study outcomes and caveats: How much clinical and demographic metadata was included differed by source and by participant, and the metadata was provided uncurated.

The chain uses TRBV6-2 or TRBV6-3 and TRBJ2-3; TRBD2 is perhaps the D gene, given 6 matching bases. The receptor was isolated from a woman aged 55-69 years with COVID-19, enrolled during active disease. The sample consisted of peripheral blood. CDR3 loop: CASSYRRGSTDTQYF. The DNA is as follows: TGTGCCAGCAGTTACCGGCGGGGAAGCACAGATACGCAGTATTTT.